This TCR beta chain was identified in a study of hypomethylating agent response in myelodysplastic syndrome. This clone has just one count. In the original processing: VDJdb flagged under 2% of about 180,000 unique clonotypes as previously reported viral-epitope-specific. Method: immunoSEQ multiplex PCR; TCRdb's copy keeps in-frame clones and lacks some. V and J calls and clone size are copied from that table; D and trimming were computed from the DNA. The sample records several thousand clones, approximately 84% being singletons. This sequence originates from a human donor with myelodysplastic syndrome. Source: bone marrow, taken before or after starting hypomethylating agent treatment for myelodysplastic syndrome (not recorded which).

The DNA of the CDR3 is TGTGCCAGCAGTGCAAACAGGGGCACTGAAGCTTTCTTT. As protein: CASSANRGTEAFF. This rearrangement joins TRBV6-1 to TRBJ1-1; 7 positions agree with TRBD1. The V gene end was trimmed by 4 bases and the J gene end by 4 bases; junction bases not matched to a gene: 3. Germline V gene data show CDR1 as MNHNS and CDR2 as SASEGT. The CDR3 runs to 13 residues.